Below, 7 T cell receptor beta chains from the same sample are listed, as sequenced in a study of cytomegalovirus exposure and HLA in healthy donors (dated by TCRdb to about 2017). The library was obtained by the immunoSEQ multiplex PCR assay. The multiplex PCR relied on a mix of 60 forward primers for TCR Vbeta segments and 13 reverse primers for TCR Jbeta segments. Entries here come from immuneACCESS through TCRdb and include only in-frame sequences with V and J called. Some clones fail to appear in such tables; in the studies checked, an unresolved V gene covers under half of the shortfall, and the cause of the remainder is unknown. For this sample the table gives some 150,000 clones, of which 65% to 85% were detected only once. Jointly, the top ten make up approximately 7% of the sample. Specimen: PBMCs. The receptor set was obtained from a woman younger than 45 in good health and CMV-seropositive.

The chain uses TRBV28 and TRBJ1-5, with no clear D. Trimming cost V 3 bases and J 5 bases, with 11 bases left between them. Per the germline V gene, CDR1 is MDHEN and CDR2 is SYDVKM. The CDR3 is 14 amino acids. CDR3 sequence: CASSFSRVDQPQHF. DNA for the CDR3: TGTGCCAGCAGTTTCTCGAGGGTAGATCAGCCCCAGCATTTT.

In this sample, this clone turned up once. V is TRBV18 and J is TRBJ1-5; D ambiguous. Trimming removed 5 bases at V and 9 bases at J, with 17 bases between. The CDR3 has 14 amino acids. The V gene's germline CDR1 is KGHSH and CDR2 LQKENI. The CDR3 loop reads CASSFDTSLRPQHF. The DNA for the CDR3 is TGTGCCAGCTCATTCGACACTTCCTTGCGGCCCCAGCATTTT.

The chain uses TRBV2 and TRBJ2-5, with TRBD2 matching over 7 bases. The DNA end lines up better with TRBJ2-7; the J call may be wrong. CDR3 length: 15 amino acids. The germline V gene encodes CDR1 SNHLY and CDR2 FYNNEI. This CDR3 reads CASSVRGRGYDEQYF. The DNA for the CDR3 is TGTGCCAGCAGTGTGCGGGGGAGGGGTTACGACGAGCAGTACTTC.

This clone was counted between two and nine times. This sequence joins TRBV7-8 and TRBJ2-5; 13 nucleotides align to TRBD2. Germline V gene sequence: CDR1 SGHVS, CDR2 FQNEAQ. Trimming cost V 5 bases and J 0 bases; bases outside gene matches: 9. CDR3 length equals 18 residues. The CDR3 nucleotides are TGTGCCAGCAGCCCTAGGACTAGCGGGGGACCGTACCAAGAGACCCAGTACTTC. This gives the protein CASSPRTSGGPYQETQYF.

The rearrangement uses TRBV23-1 and TRBJ1-3; D uncertain. TRBV23-1 qualifies as an ORF whose function is uncertain. This CDR3 has 16 residues. Deletions cut 0 bases from V and 7 bases from J, with 16 bases between. The CDR3 region has the DNA TGCGCCAGCAGTCAATCAGGGAAGGCAGGAGGGAACACCATATATTTT. Protein: CASSQSGKAGGNTIYF.

V and J are TRBV30 and TRBJ1-5; a weak D match, TRBD1 (6 bases). The CDR3 extends over 18 amino acids. Germline assignment: CDR1 GTSNPN and CDR2 SVGIG (reference sequence). V shed 0 bases and J shed 3 bases, with 21 bases lying between them. The CDR3 DNA follows: TGTGCCTGGAGTGTCTTCATCGGACCAGGGGTTAACAATCAGCCCCAGCATTTT. Residues: CAWSVFIGPGVNNQPQHF.

CDR3 protein: CASSTEWTGSNQPQHF. The CDR3 nucleotides read TGTGCCAGCAGCACTGAATGGACAGGGAGCAATCAGCCCCAGCATTTT. The chain employs TRBV7-9 and TRBJ1-5; 8 bases match TRBD1. This CDR3 contains 16 residues. With V trimmed by 5 bases and J by 1 base, 7 bases remained unmatched. The V gene's germline CDR1 is SEHNR and CDR2 FQNEAQ (reference sequence).